Listed below are T cell receptor beta chains from one sample, sequenced in a study of T cell changes during pregnancy in multiple sclerosis. Only in-frame clones appear in the TCRdb table, and some are missing; sequencing was by immunoSEQ multiplex PCR. The sample lists 84,000 or so clones, around 94% occurring once. Sequences were derived from peripheral blood, sampled in the third trimester of pregnancy. Receptor source: a female donor with multiple sclerosis, enrolled in a pregnancy study. The CDR3 runs from the conserved cysteine through the conserved F or W. A D gene is named only where the DNA matches it firmly. A row's size may be missing; if present it is once, few, many or a size class.

cdr3_nt: TGTGCCAGCAGTCCCCGGGGATCATCCTATGGCTACACCTTC; cdr3_aa: CASSPRGSSYGYTF; j_call: TRBJ1-2; d_call: NA; v_call: TRBV2; clone_size: few
cdr3_nt: TGTGCCAGCAGCTTAGCAGACAGGAAGACGAGGGGCTACACCTTC; cdr3_aa: CASSLADRKTRGYTF; j_call: TRBJ1-2; d_call: NA; v_call: TRBV7-2; clone_size: NA
cdr3_nt: TGTGCCAGCAGCATTAGCGTCCCAGATACGCAGTATTTT; cdr3_aa: CASSISVPDTQYF; j_call: TRBJ2-3; d_call: NA; v_call: TRBV28; clone_size: NA
cdr3_nt: TGTGCCAGCAGCTCTGGCGGGAGTTACCACGAGCAGTACTTC; cdr3_aa: CASSSGGSYHEQYF; j_call: TRBJ2-7; d_call: TRBD2; v_call: TRBV5-4; clone_size: NA
cdr3_nt: TGTGCCTGGCACAGGGGCTATGGCTACACCTTC; cdr3_aa: CAWHRGYGYTF; j_call: TRBJ1-2; d_call: TRBD1; v_call: TRBV30; clone_size: NA
cdr3_nt: TGTGCCAGCTCGCAAATCGGGACAGGGGGTAACTATGGCTACACCTTC; cdr3_aa: CASSQIGTGGNYGYTF; j_call: TRBJ1-2; d_call: TRBD1; v_call: TRBV18; clone_size: NA
cdr3_nt: TGCGCCAGCAGCTTGGCCGAAACAGTAAATTCCTACGAGCAGTACTTC; cdr3_aa: CASSLAETVNSYEQYF; j_call: TRBJ2-7; d_call: NA; v_call: TRBV5-1; clone_size: NA
cdr3_nt: TGTGCCAGCAGTGTCTCGTCAGGGGCGAATTCACCCCTCCACTTT; cdr3_aa: CASSVSSGANSPLHF; j_call: TRBJ1-6; d_call: NA; v_call: TRBV6-1; clone_size: NA
cdr3_nt: TGTGCCAGTAGTATATGGACAGGGGTCGAGCAGTACTTC; cdr3_aa: CASSIWTGVEQYF; j_call: TRBJ2-7; d_call: TRBD1; v_call: TRBV19; clone_size: NA
cdr3_nt: TGTGCCAGCAGCCCAAGGGGTGAAGCTTTCTTT; cdr3_aa: CASSPRGEAFF; j_call: TRBJ1-1; d_call: NA; v_call: TRBV7-8; clone_size: NA
cdr3_nt: TGTGCCTGGAGTGTAACTAGTATGAATGAGCAGTTCTTC; cdr3_aa: CAWSVTSMNEQFF; j_call: TRBJ2-1; d_call: NA; v_call: TRBV30; clone_size: NA
cdr3_nt: TGTGCCAGCTCACCCCCGGGACTGTACACAGATACGCAGTATTTT; cdr3_aa: CASSPPGLYTDTQYF; j_call: TRBJ2-3; d_call: NA; v_call: TRBV18; clone_size: NA
cdr3_nt: TGTGCCAGCAGCGCCAGCCGGGACTGGGACACCGGGGAGCTGTTTTTT; cdr3_aa: CASSASRDWDTGELFF; j_call: TRBJ2-2; d_call: NA; v_call: TRBV9; clone_size: NA
cdr3_nt: TGTGCCAGCAGCGGCGACAGCAACACCGGGGAGCTGTTTTTT; cdr3_aa: CASSGDSNTGELFF; j_call: TRBJ2-2; d_call: NA; v_call: TRBV7-9; clone_size: NA
cdr3_nt: TGTGCCAGCACCAAGAACACCGGGGAGCTGTTTTTT; cdr3_aa: CASTKNTGELFF; j_call: TRBJ2-2; d_call: NA; v_call: TRBV28; clone_size: NA
cdr3_nt: TGTGCCAGCTCCCCCGGGGTCAGGGGGAATGAAAAACTGTTTTTT; cdr3_aa: CASSPGVRGNEKLFF; j_call: TRBJ1-4; d_call: TRBD1; v_call: TRBV18; clone_size: NA
cdr3_nt: TGCGCCAGCAGCTTGTTGGGTGGATCGGGAGGCTACGAGCAGTACTTC; cdr3_aa: CASSLLGGSGGYEQYF; j_call: TRBJ2-7; d_call: TRBD2; v_call: TRBV5-1; clone_size: NA
cdr3_nt: TGTGCCAGTAGTATCGACAGGGACACTGAAGCTTTCTTT; cdr3_aa: CASSIDRDTEAFF; j_call: TRBJ1-1; d_call: TRBD1; v_call: TRBV19; clone_size: few
cdr3_nt: TGTGCCAGCAGCTTCCTTACTAGCGGGGCTTTCGATGAGCAGTTCTTC; cdr3_aa: CASSFLTSGAFDEQFF; j_call: TRBJ2-1; d_call: TRBD2; v_call: TRBV7-2; clone_size: NA
cdr3_nt: TGTGCCAGCAGCCAAGGCCTAGCGGGAAGCTACGAGCAGTACTTC; cdr3_aa: CASSQGLAGSYEQYF; j_call: TRBJ2-7; d_call: TRBD2; v_call: TRBV4-2; clone_size: NA
cdr3_nt: TGTGCCTCGGCCAAGGGACTCCTCTACAATGAGCAGTTCTTC; cdr3_aa: CASAKGLLYNEQFF; j_call: TRBJ2-1; d_call: NA; v_call: TRBV30; clone_size: NA
cdr3_nt: TGTGCCAGCAGCCAAGGGTTCGGAGGCAACGAGCAGTACTTC; cdr3_aa: CASSQGFGGNEQYF; j_call: TRBJ2-7; d_call: NA; v_call: TRBV4-2; clone_size: NA
cdr3_nt: TGTGCCAGCAGACGACAGGGGGATAGCGGGGAGCTGTTTTTT; cdr3_aa: CASRRQGDSGELFF; j_call: TRBJ2-2; d_call: TRBD1; v_call: TRBV2; clone_size: NA
cdr3_nt: TGTGCCAGCAGCCTAGGACGCGGGGAAGACATTCAGTACTTC; cdr3_aa: CASSLGRGEDIQYF; j_call: TRBJ2-4; d_call: NA; v_call: TRBV11-3; clone_size: NA
cdr3_nt: TGTGCCAGCAGTTTCCCGGACAGCGCGCGGCCCCAGCATTTT; cdr3_aa: CASSFPDSARPQHF; j_call: TRBJ1-5; d_call: NA; v_call: TRBV28; clone_size: NA
cdr3_nt: TGTGCCAGCAGTGAATTTTGGGGAGTACGAGCTGAAGCTTTCTTT; cdr3_aa: CASSEFWGVRAEAFF; j_call: TRBJ1-1; d_call: NA; v_call: TRBV6-1; clone_size: NA
cdr3_nt: TGTGCCAGCAGCTCCGGGACGGACTATAGCACAGATACGCAGTATTTT; cdr3_aa: CASSSGTDYSTDTQYF; j_call: TRBJ2-3; d_call: NA; v_call: TRBV5-4; clone_size: NA
cdr3_nt: TGTGCCAGCAGCTTGGGAGCCGGGACAGGGGCTGACGAGCAGTACTTC; cdr3_aa: CASSLGAGTGADEQYF; j_call: TRBJ2-7; d_call: TRBD1; v_call: TRBV5-5; clone_size: NA
cdr3_nt: TGTGCCACCAGCAGAGATCTTGGTGGCAGGGTCAACGAGCAGTACTTC; cdr3_aa: CATSRDLGGRVNEQYF; j_call: TRBJ2-7; d_call: NA; v_call: TRBV15; clone_size: few
cdr3_nt: TGTGCCAGCAGAAACGGACAGGTCAGGGGCTATGGCTACACCTTC; cdr3_aa: CASRNGQVRGYGYTF; j_call: TRBJ1-2; d_call: TRBD1; v_call: TRBV6-1; clone_size: NA
cdr3_nt: TGCAGCGCCAAACAGGGTGCCGAGACCCAGTACTTC; cdr3_aa: CSAKQGAETQYF; j_call: TRBJ2-5; d_call: NA; v_call: TRBV29-1; clone_size: NA
cdr3_nt: TGTGCCAGCAGCCCCCCCGTCAGGGAAGCTTTCTTT; cdr3_aa: CASSPPVREAFF; j_call: TRBJ1-1; d_call: NA; v_call: TRBV7-9; clone_size: NA
cdr3_nt: TGCGCCAGCAGCCAAGTTTTGCAGCGGTCGGATACGCAGTATTTT; cdr3_aa: CASSQVLQRSDTQYF; j_call: TRBJ2-3; d_call: NA; v_call: TRBV4-1; clone_size: once
cdr3_nt: TGTGCCAGCAGCGCCCCCCTCCTGGGACAGCTCTATGGCTACACCTTC; cdr3_aa: CASSAPLLGQLYGYTF; j_call: TRBJ1-2; d_call: TRBD1; v_call: TRBV9; clone_size: NA
cdr3_nt: TGTGCCAGCAGAAAATTGGAGAATGAGCAGTTCTTC; cdr3_aa: CASRKLENEQFF; j_call: TRBJ2-1; d_call: NA; v_call: TRBV6-1; clone_size: NA
cdr3_nt: TGTGCCAGCCGCTCTAGCGGGAGTTCCTACAATGAGCAGTTCTTC; cdr3_aa: CASRSSGSSYNEQFF; j_call: TRBJ2-1; d_call: TRBD2; v_call: TRBV9; clone_size: NA
cdr3_nt: TGTGCCAGCTCTCCTGCAACCAGGGGCGGCGGAACCACCATATATTTT; cdr3_aa: CASSPATRGGGTTIYF; j_call: TRBJ1-3; d_call: NA; v_call: TRBV21-1; clone_size: once
cdr3_nt: TGTGCCAGCAAGACAGCTCCTACGAAGTACGAGCAGTACTTC; cdr3_aa: CASKTAPTKYEQYF; j_call: TRBJ2-7; d_call: NA; v_call: TRBV6-1; clone_size: NA
cdr3_nt: TGCAGCGCATTTATTCCAGAAGAGACCCAGTACTTC; cdr3_aa: CSAFIPEETQYF; j_call: TRBJ2-5; d_call: NA; v_call: TRBV29-1; clone_size: NA
cdr3_nt: TGTGCCACCAGCAGCGGGACAGGGACTGGAAACACCATATATTTT; cdr3_aa: CATSSGTGTGNTIYF; j_call: TRBJ1-3; d_call: TRBD1; v_call: TRBV15; clone_size: NA
cdr3_nt: TGTGCCAGCAGCCGTGGTGGGGCGGTCGCTGGCTACACCTTC; cdr3_aa: CASSRGGAVAGYTF; j_call: TRBJ1-2; d_call: NA; v_call: TRBV5-4; clone_size: NA
cdr3_nt: TGTGCCAGCAGCGAAGACAGGACCGTTCTAAGGAATGAGCAGTTCTTC; cdr3_aa: CASSEDRTVLRNEQFF; j_call: TRBJ2-1; d_call: NA; v_call: TRBV2; clone_size: NA
cdr3_nt: TGTGCCAGCAGCGTAACCGGGACAGTTCAAGAGACCCAGTACTTC; cdr3_aa: CASSVTGTVQETQYF; j_call: TRBJ2-5; d_call: TRBD1; v_call: TRBV9; clone_size: NA
cdr3_nt: TGTGCCAGCAGCTTAACGGAGGGTACTGAAGCTTTCTTT; cdr3_aa: CASSLTEGTEAFF; j_call: TRBJ1-1; d_call: NA; v_call: TRBV7-3; clone_size: NA
cdr3_nt: TGTGCCAGCAGTTACGAGACTAGCGGTGCCGGGGAGCTGTTTTTT; cdr3_aa: CASSYETSGAGELFF; j_call: TRBJ2-2; d_call: TRBD2; v_call: TRBV27; clone_size: NA